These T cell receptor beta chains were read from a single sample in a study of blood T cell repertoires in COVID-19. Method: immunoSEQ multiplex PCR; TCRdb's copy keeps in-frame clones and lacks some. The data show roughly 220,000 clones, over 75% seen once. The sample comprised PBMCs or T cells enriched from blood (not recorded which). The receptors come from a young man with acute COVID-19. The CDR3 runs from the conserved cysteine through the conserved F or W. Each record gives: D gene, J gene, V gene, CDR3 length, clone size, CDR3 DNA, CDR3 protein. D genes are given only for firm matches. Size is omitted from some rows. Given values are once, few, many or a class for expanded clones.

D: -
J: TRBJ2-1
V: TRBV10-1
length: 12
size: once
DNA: TGCGCCAGCAGTGAATTGGGAGTTGAGCAGTTCTTC
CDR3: CASSELGVEQFF

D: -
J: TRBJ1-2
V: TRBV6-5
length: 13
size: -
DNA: TGTGCCAGCAGTAACCAACAGGGTGATGGCTACACCTTC
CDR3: CASSNQQGDGYTF

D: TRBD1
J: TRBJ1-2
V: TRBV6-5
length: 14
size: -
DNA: TGTGCCAGCGGCATTCAGGGGGCTTACTATGGCTACACCTTC
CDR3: CASGIQGAYYGYTF

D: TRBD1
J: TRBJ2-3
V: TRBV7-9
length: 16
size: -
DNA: TGTGCCAGCAGCGTCCGCCGGGACAGGGTGACAGATACGCAGTATTTT
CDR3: CASSVRRDRVTDTQYF

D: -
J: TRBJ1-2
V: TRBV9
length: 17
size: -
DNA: TGTGCCAGCAGCCCAGGACAGACCCATACAACTAACTATGGCTACACCTTC
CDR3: CASSPGQTHTTNYGYTF

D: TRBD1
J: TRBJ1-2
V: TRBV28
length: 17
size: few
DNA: TGTGCCAGCAGTTTTTGGACAGGGGGGGTTCGGGACTATGGCTACACCTTC
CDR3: CASSFWTGGVRDYGYTF

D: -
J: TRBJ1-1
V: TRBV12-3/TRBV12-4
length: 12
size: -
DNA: TGTGCCAGCAGTTTGAGACAGATTGAAGCTTTCTTT
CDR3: CASSLRQIEAFF

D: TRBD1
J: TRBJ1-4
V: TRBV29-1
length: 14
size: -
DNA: TGCAGCGTTCCCTCAGGGGGAAGTCGTGAAAAACTGTTTTTT
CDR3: CSVPSGGSREKLFF

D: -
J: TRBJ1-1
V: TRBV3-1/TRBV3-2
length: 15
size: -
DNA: TGTGCCAGCAGCCAGATTACTCTAGGGGTAATTGAAGCTTTCTTT
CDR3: CASSQITLGVIEAFF

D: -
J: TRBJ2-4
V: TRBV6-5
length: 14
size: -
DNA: TGTGCCAGCAGCCGCGAGGGGGACAAAAACATTCAGTACTTC
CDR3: CASSREGDKNIQYF

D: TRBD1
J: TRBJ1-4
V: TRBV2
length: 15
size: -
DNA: TGTGCCAGCAGACCGACAGGGGCAACTAATGAAAAACTGTTTTTT
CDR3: CASRPTGATNEKLFF

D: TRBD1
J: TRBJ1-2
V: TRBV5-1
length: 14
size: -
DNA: TGCGCCAGCAGCCCAGGACAGGGCGGAGATGGCTACACCTTC
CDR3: CASSPGQGGDGYTF

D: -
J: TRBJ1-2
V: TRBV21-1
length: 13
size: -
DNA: TGTGCCAGCAGCATATTAGGGGCTTATGGCTACACCTTC
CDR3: CASSILGAYGYTF

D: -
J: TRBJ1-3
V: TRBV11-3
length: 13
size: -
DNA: TGTGCCAGCAGCTTACAGGAAGGAAACACCATATATTTT
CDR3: CASSLQEGNTIYF

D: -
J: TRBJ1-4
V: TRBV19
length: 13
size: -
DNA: TGTGCCAGTTCCCAGCTCAGGGGTGAAAAACTGTTTTTT
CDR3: CASSQLRGEKLFF

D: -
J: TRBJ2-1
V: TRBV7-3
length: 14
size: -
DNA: TGTGCCAGCAGCTCAAGCGGGCCCAACAATGAGCAGTTCTTC
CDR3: CASSSSGPNNEQFF

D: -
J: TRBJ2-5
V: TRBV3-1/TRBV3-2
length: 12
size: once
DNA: TGTGCCAGCAGCCAAGCATTCGAGACCCAGTACTTC
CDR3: CASSQAFETQYF

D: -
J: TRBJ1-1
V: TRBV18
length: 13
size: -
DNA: TGTGCCAGCTCACCAAGCGGGGTTACTGAAGCTTTCTTT
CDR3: CASSPSGVTEAFF

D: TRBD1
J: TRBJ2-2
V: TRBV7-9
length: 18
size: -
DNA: TGTGCCAGCAGCCAACAAACCCGGGACAGGGTAATTACCGGGGAGCTGTTTTTT
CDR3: CASSQQTRDRVITGELFF

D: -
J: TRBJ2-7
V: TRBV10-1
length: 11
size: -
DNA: TGCGCCAGCAGTGACCGGGGTGAGCAGTACTTC
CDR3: CASSDRGEQYF

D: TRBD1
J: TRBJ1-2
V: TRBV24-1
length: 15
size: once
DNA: TGTGCCACCAGTGATAGCCGGGACAGGGCTCGCGGCTACACCTTC
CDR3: CATSDSRDRARGYTF

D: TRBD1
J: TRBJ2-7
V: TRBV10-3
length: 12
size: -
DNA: TGTGCCATCAGAGGACAGGGGGAAGAGCAGTACTTC
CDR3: CAIRGQGEEQYF

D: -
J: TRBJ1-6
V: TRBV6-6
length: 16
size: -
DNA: TGTGCCAGCAGCCCTGACAGGTCGGGGGGGTGGTCACCCCTCCACTTT
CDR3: CASSPDRSGGWSPLHF

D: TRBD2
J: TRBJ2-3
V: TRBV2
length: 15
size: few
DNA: TGTGCCAGCAGTCCCCTAGCGGCCGGAGGGTACACGCAGTATTTT
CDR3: CASSPLAAGGYTQYF

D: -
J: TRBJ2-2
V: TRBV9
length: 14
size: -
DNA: TGTGCCAGCAGCGTAACGGTGAACACCGGGGAGCTGTTTTTT
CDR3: CASSVTVNTGELFF

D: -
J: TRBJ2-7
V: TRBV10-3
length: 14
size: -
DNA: TGTGCCATCCAGCCCCGGGATAGTACCTACGAGCAGTACTTC
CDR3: CAIQPRDSTYEQYF

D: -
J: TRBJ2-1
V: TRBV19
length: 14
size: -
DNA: TGTGCCAGTAGTATGCCCCTACAGGGCAATGAGCAGTTCTTC
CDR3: CASSMPLQGNEQFF

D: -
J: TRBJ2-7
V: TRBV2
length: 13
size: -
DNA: TGTGCCAGCAGTAAGAGAAGCTCCTACGAGCAGTACTTC
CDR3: CASSKRSSYEQYF

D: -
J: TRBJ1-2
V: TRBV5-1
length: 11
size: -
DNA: TGCGCCAGCACCCAGGGCTATGGCTACACCTTC
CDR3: CASTQGYGYTF

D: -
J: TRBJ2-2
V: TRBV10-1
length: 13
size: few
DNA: TGCGCCAGCAGGCCGACACAGGCGGGGGAGCTGTTTTTT
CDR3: CASRPTQAGELFF

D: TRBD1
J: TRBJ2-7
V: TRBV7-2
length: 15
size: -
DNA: TGTGCCAGCAGCGCCTACAGGGGCCCAACCTACGAGCAGTACTTC
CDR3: CASSAYRGPTYEQYF

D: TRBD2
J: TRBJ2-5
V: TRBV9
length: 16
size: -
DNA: TGTGCCAGCAGCGTTGGGGTAGCGGGGGGACAAGAGACCCAGTACTTC
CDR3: CASSVGVAGGQETQYF

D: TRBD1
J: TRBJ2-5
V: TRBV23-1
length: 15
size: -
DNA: TGCGCCATCAGGAGGACAGGGGGGTCGGAGGAGACCCAGTACTTC
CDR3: CAIRRTGGSEETQYF

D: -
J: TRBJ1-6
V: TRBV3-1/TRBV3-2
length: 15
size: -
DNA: TGTGCCAGCAGCCGAACTTTTACTTCTGATTCACCCCTCCACTTT
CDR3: CASSRTFTSDSPLHF

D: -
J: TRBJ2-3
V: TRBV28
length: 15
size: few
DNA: TGTGCCAGCAGTTCCCAAGGGGCGGACACAGATACGCAGTATTTT
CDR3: CASSSQGADTDTQYF

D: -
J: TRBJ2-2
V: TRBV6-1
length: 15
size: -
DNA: TGTGCCAGCAGTGAGCGGGACGAGAACACCGGGGAGCTGTTTTTT
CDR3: CASSERDENTGELFF

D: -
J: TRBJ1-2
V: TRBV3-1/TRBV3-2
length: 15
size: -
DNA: TGTGCCAGCAGCCTACAGACCAAGGCTAACTATGGCTACACCTTC
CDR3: CASSLQTKANYGYTF

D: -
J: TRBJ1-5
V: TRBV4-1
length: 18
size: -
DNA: TGCGCCAGCAGCCAAGATCCTCCTCAGGCCTATAGCAATCAGCCCCAGCATTTT
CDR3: CASSQDPPQAYSNQPQHF

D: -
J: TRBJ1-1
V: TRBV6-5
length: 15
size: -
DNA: TGTGCCAGCAGTTACTCCGGGAGGGGAGACCCTGCTGCTTTCTTT
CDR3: CASSYSGRGDPAAFF

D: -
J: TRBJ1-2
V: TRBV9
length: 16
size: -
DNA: TGTGCCAGCAGCGCCGGGGAGGGGTATATCAACTATGGCTACACCTTC
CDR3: CASSAGEGYINYGYTF

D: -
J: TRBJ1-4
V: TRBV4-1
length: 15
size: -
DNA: TGCGCCAGCAGCCAAGGCCGGGGAGGGAACGAAAAACTGTTTTTT
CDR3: CASSQGRGGNEKLFF

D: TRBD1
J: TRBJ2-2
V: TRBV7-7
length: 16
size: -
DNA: TGTGCCAGCAGCCCTGGCGGGACAGGGGGCTCCGGGGAGCTGTTTTTT
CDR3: CASSPGGTGGSGELFF

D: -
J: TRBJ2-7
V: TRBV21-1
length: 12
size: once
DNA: TGTGCCAGCAGCACCCACCGGTCCCAGCAGTACTTC
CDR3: CASSTHRSQQYF

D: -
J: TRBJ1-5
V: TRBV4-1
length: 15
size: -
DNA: TGCGCCAGCAAATCGGCGGAGTATAGCAATCAGCCCCAGCATTTT
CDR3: CASKSAEYSNQPQHF

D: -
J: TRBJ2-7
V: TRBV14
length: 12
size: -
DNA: TGTGCCAGCAGCTCAACGGTGTACGAGCAGTACTTC
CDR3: CASSSTVYEQYF

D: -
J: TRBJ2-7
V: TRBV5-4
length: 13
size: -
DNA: TGTGCCAGCCGCTTCGTTTCCGAGTACGAGCAGTACTTC
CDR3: CASRFVSEYEQYF

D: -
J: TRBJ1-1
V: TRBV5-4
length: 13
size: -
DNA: TGTGCCAGCAGCCCCGCGGTGAACACTGAAGCTTTCTTT
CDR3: CASSPAVNTEAFF

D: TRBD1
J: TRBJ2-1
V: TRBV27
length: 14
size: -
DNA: TGTGCCAGCAGTTCGGACAGGGGATACAATGAGCAGTTCTTC
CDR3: CASSSDRGYNEQFF

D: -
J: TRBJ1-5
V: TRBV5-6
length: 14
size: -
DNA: TGTGCCAGCAGCGGCAGTTATAGCAATCAGCCCCAGCATTTT
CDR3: CASSGSYSNQPQHF

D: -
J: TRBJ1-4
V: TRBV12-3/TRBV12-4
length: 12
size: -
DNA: TGTGCCAGCAGTTTAGTCCGGGAAAAACTGTTTTTT
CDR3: CASSLVREKLFF

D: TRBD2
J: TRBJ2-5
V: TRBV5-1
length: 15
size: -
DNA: TGCGCCAGCAGCGGATTAGCGGGGGATCAAGAGACCCAGTACTTC
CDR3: CASSGLAGDQETQYF

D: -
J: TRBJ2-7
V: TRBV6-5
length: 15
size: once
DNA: TGTGCCAGCAGTTACTCTGGTTCCGGAGGCTACGAGCAGTACTTC
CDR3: CASSYSGSGGYEQYF

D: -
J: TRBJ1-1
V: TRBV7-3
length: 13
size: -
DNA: TGTGCCAGCAGCTGGACAGCGAACACTGAAGCTTTCTTT
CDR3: CASSWTANTEAFF

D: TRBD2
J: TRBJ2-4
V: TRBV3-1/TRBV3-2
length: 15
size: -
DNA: TGTGCCAGCAGCCCTCAAGGACTAGCGGGGGACACCCTGTACTTC
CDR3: CASSPQGLAGDTLYF

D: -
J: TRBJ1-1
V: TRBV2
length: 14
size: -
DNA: TGTGCCAGCAGCCACAGCCCCCGGAACACTGAAGCTTTCTTT
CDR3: CASSHSPRNTEAFF